Following are 2 T cell receptor beta chains from one sample sequenced in a study of OX40 agonist ivuxolimab in advanced cancers. Clones were sequenced by immunoSEQ multiplex PCR, and TCRdb holds only the in-frame ones, with some missing. The sample contains about 50,000 clones, around 81% of which appear only once. The sequencing here drew on CD4+ or CD8+ T cells sorted from blood, taken in a trial of the OX40 agonist ivuxolimab. The receptors here all came from an adult with an advanced solid tumor such as melanoma, head and neck, liver or kidney cancer.

J is TRBJ2-6 and V is TRBV23-1, with 7 positions matching TRBD1. TRBV23-1 is sorted into the ORF group, with uncertain function. The J segment lost 2 bases and the V segment lost 0 bases, leaving 13 bases of the junction unmatched. The length of the CDR3 is 20 residues. CDR3 nucleotides: TGCGCCAGCAGTCAATCCGAACCCCTTAGACAGGGCACTGGGGCCAACGTCCTGACTTTC. It specifies CASSQSEPLRQGTGANVLTF.

This sequence joins TRBV6-5 and TRBJ1-1; D is unclear. There are 15 residues in the CDR3. Trimming stripped 0 bases from V and 2 bases from J, with 10 bases between. CDR1 MNHEY and CDR2 SVGAGI come from the germline V gene. The CDR3, as DNA: TGTGCCAGCAGTTACTCGTACGACCCAAACACTGAAGCTTTCTTT. It codes for CASSYSYDPNTEAFF.